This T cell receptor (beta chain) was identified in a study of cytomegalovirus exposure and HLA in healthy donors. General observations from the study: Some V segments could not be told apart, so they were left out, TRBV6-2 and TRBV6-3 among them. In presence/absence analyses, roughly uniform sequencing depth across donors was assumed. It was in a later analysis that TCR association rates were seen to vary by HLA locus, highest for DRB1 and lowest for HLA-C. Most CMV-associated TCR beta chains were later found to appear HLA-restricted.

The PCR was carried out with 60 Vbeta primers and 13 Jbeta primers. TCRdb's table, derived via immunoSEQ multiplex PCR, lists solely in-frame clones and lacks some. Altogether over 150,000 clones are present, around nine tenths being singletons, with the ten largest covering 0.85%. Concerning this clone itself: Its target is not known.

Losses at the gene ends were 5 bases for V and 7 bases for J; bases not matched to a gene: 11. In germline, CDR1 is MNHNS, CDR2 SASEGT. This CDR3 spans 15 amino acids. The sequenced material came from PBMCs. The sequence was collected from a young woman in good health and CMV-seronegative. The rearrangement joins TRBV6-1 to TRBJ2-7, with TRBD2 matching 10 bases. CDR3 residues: CASSPPVVAGGEQYF. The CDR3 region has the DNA TGTGCCAGCAGTCCCCCCGTGGTAGCGGGGGGTGAGCAGTACTTC.